This T cell receptor (beta chain) was sequenced in a study of blood T cell repertoires in COVID-19. Study summary: The origin of the acute and convalescent COVID-19 samples was the United States, Italy and Spain.

Study processing details: For nucleated cells, counts were estimated from reference gene primer amplification. Profiling relied on immunoSEQ multiplex PCR, and the TCRdb table lists in-frame clones only, not all of them. V and J calls and clone size are copied from that table; D and trimming were computed from the DNA. The data hold 150,000 to 200,000 clones, with more than 85% observed a single time. Germline loops: CDR1 GTSNPN, CDR2 SVGIG (reference sequence). This CDR3 is built from 14 residues. V lost 1 base and J lost 1, with 10 bases in between. The sequenced sample was peripheral blood. This chain uses TRBV30 with TRBJ2-5, with D unresolved. The sequence was obtained from a man aged 18 to 30 with acute or convalescent COVID-19. As DNA, the CDR3 is TGTGCCTGGAGTGAAAACGGGTTCCAAGAGACCCAGTACTTC. Protein sequence: CAWSENGFQETQYF.